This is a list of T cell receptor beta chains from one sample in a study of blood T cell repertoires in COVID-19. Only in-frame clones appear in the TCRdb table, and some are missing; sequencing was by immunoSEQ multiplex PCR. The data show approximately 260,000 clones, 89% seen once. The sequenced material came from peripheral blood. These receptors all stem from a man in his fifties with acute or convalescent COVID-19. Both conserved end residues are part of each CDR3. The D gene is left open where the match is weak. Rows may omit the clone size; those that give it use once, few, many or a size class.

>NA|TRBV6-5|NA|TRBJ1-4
TGTGCCAGCAGTTACGGGGGGAACAATGAAAAACTGTTTTTT
CASSYGGNNEKLFF
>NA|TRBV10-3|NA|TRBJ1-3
TGTGCCATCAGTGAGCCCCTTGCGGGGACCGCGTTGGACACCATATATTTT
CAISEPLAGTALDTIYF
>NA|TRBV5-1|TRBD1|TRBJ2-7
TGCGCCAGCAGCTTGGAAGCGACAGGGCTCAACGAGCAGTACTTC
CASSLEATGLNEQYF
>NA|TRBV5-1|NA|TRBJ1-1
TGCGCCAGCTCCCAATTGTGGCAGGGTCCCACTGAAGCTTTCTTT
CASSQLWQGPTEAFF
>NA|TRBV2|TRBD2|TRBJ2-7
TGTGCCAGCAGTGACAACCTAGCGGGGGCAGGGGAGCAGTACTTC
CASSDNLAGAGEQYF
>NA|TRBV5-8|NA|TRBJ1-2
TGTGCCAGCAGCCGTAAACAGGGTTTTGGCTACACCTTC
CASSRKQGFGYTF
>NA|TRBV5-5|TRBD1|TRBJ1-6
TGTGCCAGCAGCACCTCGAACAGGGGCAATTCACCCCTCCACTTT
CASSTSNRGNSPLHF
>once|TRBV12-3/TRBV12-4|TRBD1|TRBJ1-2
TGTGCCAGCAGATCTCAGGGGGCGCGTGGCTACACCTTC
CASRSQGARGYTF
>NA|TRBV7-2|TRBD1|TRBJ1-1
TGTGCCAGCAGCTCACACAGGGGGGCGAACACTGAAGCTTTCTTT
CASSSHRGANTEAFF
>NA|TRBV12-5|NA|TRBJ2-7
TGTGCTAGTGGACTAGGGGGCTCCTACGAGCAGTACTTC
CASGLGGSYEQYF
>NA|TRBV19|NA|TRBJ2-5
TGTGCCAGTACGACTGGGGAGACCCAGTACTTC
CASTTGETQYF
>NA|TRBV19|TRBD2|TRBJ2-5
TGTGCCAGTAGAGGATTAGCGGGGAGGGGGGAAGAGACCCAGTACTTC
CASRGLAGRGEETQYF
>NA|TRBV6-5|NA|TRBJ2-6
TGTGCCAGCAGTAGAGACTCTGGGGCCAACGTCCTGACTTTC
CASSRDSGANVLTF
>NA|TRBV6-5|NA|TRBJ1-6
TGTGCCAGCAGCCTCGGCCCCAAGGAGTCACCCCTCCACTTT
CASSLGPKESPLHF
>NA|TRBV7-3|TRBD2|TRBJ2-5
TGTGCCAGCAGCTTACAAGCGGGGGGCGGAGAGACCCAGTACTTC
CASSLQAGGGETQYF
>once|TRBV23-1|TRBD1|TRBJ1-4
TGCGCCAGCAGTCAATATGGAAGGACAGGGCCAACTAATGAAAAACTGTTTTTT
CASSQYGRTGPTNEKLFF
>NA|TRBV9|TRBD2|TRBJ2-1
TGTGCCAGCAGCGTAGGTAGCGGGGGTAAATATGAGCAGTTCTTC
CASSVGSGGKYEQFF
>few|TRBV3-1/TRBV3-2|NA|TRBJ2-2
TGTGCCAGCAGCCAAGAAAGCGGGTTCTTCGGGGAGCTGTTTTTT
CASSQESGFFGELFF
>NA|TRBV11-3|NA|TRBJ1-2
TGTGCCCCACAGGTGGACACCTTC
CAPQVDTF
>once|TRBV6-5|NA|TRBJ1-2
TGTGCCAGCAGTTACCTGGCGGGGAACTATGGCTACACCTTC
CASSYLAGNYGYTF
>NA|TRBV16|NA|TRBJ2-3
TGTGCCAGCAGCCAAACCGGTACGCAGTATTTT
CASSQTGTQYF
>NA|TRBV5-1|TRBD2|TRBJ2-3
TGCGCCAGCAGCCTGAGCGGGGGGTCCACAGATACGCAGTATTTT
CASSLSGGSTDTQYF
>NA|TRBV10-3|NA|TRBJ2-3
TGTGCCACCGGCCCAGCGGGCGGGCAGATGACGCAGTATTTT
CATGPAGGQMTQYF
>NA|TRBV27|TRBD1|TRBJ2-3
TGTGCCAGCAGTTCACAGGGGGTCTACACGCAGTATTTT
CASSSQGVYTQYF
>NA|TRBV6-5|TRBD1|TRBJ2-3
TGTGCCACAGCAGGGGGATACACAGATACGCAGTATTTT
CATAGGYTDTQYF
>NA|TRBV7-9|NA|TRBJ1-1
TGTGCCAGCAGCTTGCAGGATGCGAGTTATGAAGCTTTCTTT
CASSLQDASYEAFF